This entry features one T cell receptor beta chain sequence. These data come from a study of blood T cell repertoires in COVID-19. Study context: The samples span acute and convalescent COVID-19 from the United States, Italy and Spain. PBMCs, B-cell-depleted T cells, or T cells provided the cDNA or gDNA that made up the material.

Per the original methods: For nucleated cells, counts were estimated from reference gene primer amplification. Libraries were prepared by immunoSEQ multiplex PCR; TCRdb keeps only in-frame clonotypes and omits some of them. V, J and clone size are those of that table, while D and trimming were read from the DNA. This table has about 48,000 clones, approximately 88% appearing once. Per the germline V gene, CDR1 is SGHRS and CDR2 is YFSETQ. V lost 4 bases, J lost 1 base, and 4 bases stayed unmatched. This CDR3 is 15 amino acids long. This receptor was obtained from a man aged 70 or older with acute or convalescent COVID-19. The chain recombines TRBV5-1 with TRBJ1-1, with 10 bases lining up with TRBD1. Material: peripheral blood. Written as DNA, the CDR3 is TGCGCCAGCAGCCCGAGGACAGGGGGGAACACTGAAGCTTTCTTT. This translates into CASSPRTGGNTEAFF.